The T cell receptor (beta chain) under discussion was sequenced for a study of PD-1 blockade in mismatch repair-deficient tumors. With regard to this clone: Its antigen is as yet unknown.

Libraries were prepared by immunoSEQ multiplex PCR; TCRdb keeps only in-frame clonotypes and omits some of them. The data contain fewer than 45,000 clones, more than 75% of them singletons. Mismatch repair deficiency was confirmed in all patients, by PCR or immunohistochemistry. The CDR3 runs 14 residues. Trimming cost V 5 bases and J 5 bases, with 14 bases left between them. Per germline, CDR1 SGHTA and CDR2 FQGNSA. Study-wide findings and caveats: Rapid post-treatment expansion, then contraction, generally preceding radiologic response, marked tumor-resident clones.

This sequence was found in an adult with mismatch repair-deficient cancer. The sample consisted of peripheral blood, taken less than 95 weeks after starting pembrolizumab. The V gene is TRBV7-2, the J gene TRBJ2-3; possible D gene TRBD2, 5 bases. CDR3 loop: CASSQGVGKDTQYF. CDR3 nucleotides: TGTGCCAGCAGCCAAGGCGTCGGGAAAGATACGCAGTATTTT. The variable domain in full, with the rest retrieved from reference TRBV7-2 and TRBJ2-3, is GAGVSQSPSNKVTEKGKDVELRCDPISGHTALYWYRQSLGQGLEFLIYFQGNSAPDKSGLPSDRFSAERTGGSVSTLTIQRTQQEDSAVYLCASSQGVGKDTQYFGPGTRLTVL.